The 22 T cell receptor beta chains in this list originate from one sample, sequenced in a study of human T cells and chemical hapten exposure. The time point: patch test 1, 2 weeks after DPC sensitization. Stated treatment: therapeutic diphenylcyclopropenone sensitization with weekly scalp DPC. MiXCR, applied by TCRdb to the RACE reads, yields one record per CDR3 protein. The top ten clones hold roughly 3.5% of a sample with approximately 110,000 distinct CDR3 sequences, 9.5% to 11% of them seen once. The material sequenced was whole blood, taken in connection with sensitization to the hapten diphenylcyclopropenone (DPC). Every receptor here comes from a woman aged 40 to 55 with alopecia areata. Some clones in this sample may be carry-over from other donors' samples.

The CDR3 DNA reads as TGTGCCAGCAGTGAAAACAGGGCCGACACTGAAGCTTTCTTT. This gives the protein CASSENRADTEAFF. The chain has TRBV6-1 and TRBJ1-1; D is possibly TRBD1 (6 bases). This CDR3 comprises 14 residues. CDR1 MNHNS and CDR2 SASEGT come from the germline V gene. With 2 bases removed from V and 3 bases from J, the gap between germline ends came to 10 bases.

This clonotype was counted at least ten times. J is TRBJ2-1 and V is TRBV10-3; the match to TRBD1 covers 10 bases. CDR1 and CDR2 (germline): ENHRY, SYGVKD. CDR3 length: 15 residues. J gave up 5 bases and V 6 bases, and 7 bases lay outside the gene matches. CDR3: CAIREDRGSNNEQFF. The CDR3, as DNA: TGTGCCATCAGGGAGGACAGGGGGTCGAACAATGAGCAGTTCTTC.

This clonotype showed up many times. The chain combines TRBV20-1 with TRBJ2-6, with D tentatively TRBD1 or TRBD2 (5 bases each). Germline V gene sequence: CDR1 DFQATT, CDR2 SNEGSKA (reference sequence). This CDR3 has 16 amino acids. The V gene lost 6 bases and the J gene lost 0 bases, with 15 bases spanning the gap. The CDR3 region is CSATRGAFSGANVLTF. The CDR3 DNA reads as TGCAGTGCCACCAGAGGGGCCTTCTCTGGGGCCAACGTCCTGACTTTC.

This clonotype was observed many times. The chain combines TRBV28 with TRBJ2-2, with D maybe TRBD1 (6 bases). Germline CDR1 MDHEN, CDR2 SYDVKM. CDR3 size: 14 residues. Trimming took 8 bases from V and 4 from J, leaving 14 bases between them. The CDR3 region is CASLSTGFTGELFF. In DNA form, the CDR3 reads TGTGCCAGCCTCTCAACAGGGTTCACCGGGGAGCTGTTTTTT. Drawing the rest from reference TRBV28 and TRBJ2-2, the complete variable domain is DVKVTQSSRYLVKRTGEKVFLECVQDMDHENMFWYRQDPGLGLRLIYFSYDVKMKEKGDIPEGYSVSREKKERFSLILESASTNQTSMYLCASLSTGFTGELFFGEGSRLTVL.

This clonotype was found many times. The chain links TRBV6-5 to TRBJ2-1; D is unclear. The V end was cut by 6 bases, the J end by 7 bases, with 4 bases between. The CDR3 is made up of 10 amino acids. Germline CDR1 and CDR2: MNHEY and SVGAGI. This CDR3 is CASRGNEQFF. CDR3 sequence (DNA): TGTGCCAGCAGGGGAAATGAGCAGTTCTTC.

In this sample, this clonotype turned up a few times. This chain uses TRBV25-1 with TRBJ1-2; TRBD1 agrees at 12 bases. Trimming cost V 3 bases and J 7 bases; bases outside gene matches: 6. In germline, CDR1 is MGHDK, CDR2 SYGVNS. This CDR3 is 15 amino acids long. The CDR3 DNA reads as TGTGCCAGCAGTGATACGGGACAGGGGGCTAGTGGCTACACCTTC. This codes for CASSDTGQGASGYTF.

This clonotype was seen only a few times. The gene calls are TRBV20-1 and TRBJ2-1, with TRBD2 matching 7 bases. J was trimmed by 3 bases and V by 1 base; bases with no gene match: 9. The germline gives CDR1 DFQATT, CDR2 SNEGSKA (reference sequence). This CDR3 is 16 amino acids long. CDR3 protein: CSARAPAGPIYNEQFF. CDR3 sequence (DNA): TGCAGTGCTAGAGCCCCAGCGGGACCCATCTACAATGAGCAGTTCTTC.

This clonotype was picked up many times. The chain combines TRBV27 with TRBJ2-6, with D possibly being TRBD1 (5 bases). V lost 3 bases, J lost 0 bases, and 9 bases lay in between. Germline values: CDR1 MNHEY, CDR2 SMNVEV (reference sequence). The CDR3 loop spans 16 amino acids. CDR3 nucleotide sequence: TGTGCCAGCAGTTTGTGGACAACCTCTGGGGCCAACGTCCTGACTTTC. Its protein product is CASSLWTTSGANVLTF.

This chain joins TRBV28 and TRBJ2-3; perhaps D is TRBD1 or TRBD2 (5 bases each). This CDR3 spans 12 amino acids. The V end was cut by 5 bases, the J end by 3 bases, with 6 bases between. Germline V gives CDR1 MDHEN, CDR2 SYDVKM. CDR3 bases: TGTGCCAGCAGTGGGGGAACAGATACGCAGTATTTT. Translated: CASSGGTDTQYF.

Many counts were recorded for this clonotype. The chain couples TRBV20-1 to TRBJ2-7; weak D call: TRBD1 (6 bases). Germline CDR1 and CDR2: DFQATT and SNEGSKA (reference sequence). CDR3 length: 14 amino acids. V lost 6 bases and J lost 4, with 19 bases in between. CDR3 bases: TGCAGTGCCTCGGACAGAAAAAGAGTGTACGAGCAGTACTTC. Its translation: CSASDRKRVYEQYF.

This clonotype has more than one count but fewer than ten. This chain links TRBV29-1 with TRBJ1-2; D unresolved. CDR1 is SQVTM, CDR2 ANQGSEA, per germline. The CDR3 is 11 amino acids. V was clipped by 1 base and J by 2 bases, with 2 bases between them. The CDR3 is CSVEGNYGYTF. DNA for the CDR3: TGCAGCGTTGAAGGAAACTATGGCTACACCTTC.

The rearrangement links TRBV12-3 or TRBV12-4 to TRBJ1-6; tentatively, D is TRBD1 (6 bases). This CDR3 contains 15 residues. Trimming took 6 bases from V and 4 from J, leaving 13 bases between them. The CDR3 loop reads CASSAYRAYNSPLHF. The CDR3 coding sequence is TGTGCCAGCAGCGCTTACAGGGCGTATAATTCACCCCTCCACTTT.

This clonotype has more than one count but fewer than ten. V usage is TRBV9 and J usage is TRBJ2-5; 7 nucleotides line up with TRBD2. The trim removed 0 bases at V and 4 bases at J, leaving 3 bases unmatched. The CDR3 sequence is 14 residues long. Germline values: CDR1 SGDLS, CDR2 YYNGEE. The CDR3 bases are TGTGCCAGCAGCGTAGGCGGGAGCGCAGAGACCCAGTACTTC. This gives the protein CASSVGGSAETQYF. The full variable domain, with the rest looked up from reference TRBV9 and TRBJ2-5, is DSGVTQTPKHLITATGQRVTLRCSPRSGDLSVYWYQQSLDQGLQFLIQYYNGEERAKGNILERFSAQQFPDLHSELNLSSLELGDSALYFCASSVGGSAETQYFGPGTRLLVL.

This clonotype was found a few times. CDR3 in amino acids: CSARTSGGFSYNEQFF. The CDR3 DNA reads TGCAGTGCCCGGACTAGCGGGGGTTTCTCCTACAATGAGCAGTTCTTC. The genes are TRBV20-1 and TRBJ2-1; 13 bases match TRBD2. There are 16 residues in the CDR3. CDR1 and CDR2 (germline): DFQATT, SNEGSKA (reference sequence). V lost 6 bases and J lost 0; bases outside the gene matches: 5.

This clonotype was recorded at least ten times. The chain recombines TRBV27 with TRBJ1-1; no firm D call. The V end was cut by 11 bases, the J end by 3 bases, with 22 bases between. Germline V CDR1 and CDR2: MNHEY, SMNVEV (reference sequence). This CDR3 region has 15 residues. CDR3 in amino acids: CALRAADPNDTEAFF. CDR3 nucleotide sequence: TGTGCCCTGAGGGCGGCAGATCCGAACGACACTGAAGCTTTCTTT.

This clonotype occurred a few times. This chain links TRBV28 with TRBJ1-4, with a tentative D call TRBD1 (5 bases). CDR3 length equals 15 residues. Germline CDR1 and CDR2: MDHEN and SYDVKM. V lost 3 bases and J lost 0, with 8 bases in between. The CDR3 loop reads CASSFMGATNEKLFF. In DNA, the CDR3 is TGTGCCAGCAGTTTTATGGGGGCAACTAATGAAAAACTGTTTTTT.

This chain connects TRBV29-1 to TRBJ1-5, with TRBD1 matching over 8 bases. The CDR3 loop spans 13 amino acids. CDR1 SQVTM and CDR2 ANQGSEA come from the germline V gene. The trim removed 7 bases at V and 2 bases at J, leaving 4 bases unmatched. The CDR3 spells CSASTGGNQPQHF. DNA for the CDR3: TGCAGCGCTTCGACAGGGGGCAATCAGCCCCAGCATTTT. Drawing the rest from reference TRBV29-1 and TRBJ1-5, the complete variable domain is SAVISQKPSRDICQRGTSLTIQCQVDSQVTMMFWYRQQPGQSLTLIATANQGSEATYESGFVIDKFPISRPNLTFSTLTVSNMSPEDSSIYLCSASTGGNQPQHFGDGTRLSIL.

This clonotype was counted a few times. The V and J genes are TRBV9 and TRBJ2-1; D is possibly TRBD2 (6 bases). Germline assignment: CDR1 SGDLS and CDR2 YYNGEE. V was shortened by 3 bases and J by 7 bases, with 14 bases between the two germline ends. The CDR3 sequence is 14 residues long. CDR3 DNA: TGTGCCAGCAGCGGGGGACTCCTGGAGAATGAGCAGTTCTTC. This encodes CASSGGLLENEQFF.

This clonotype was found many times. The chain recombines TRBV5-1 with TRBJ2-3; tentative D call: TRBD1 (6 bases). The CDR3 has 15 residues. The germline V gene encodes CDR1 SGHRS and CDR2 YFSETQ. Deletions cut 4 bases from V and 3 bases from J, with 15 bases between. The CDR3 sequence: CASSTGPGWTDTQYF. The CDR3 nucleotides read TGCGCCAGCAGCACAGGGCCCGGTTGGACAGATACGCAGTATTTT.

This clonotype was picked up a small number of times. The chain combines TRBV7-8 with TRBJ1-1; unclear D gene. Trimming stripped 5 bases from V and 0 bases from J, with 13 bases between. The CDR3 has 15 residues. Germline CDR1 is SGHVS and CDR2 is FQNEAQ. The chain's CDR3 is CASSRAETVNTEAFF. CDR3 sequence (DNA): TGTGCCAGCAGCCGGGCGGAGACGGTGAACACTGAAGCTTTCTTT. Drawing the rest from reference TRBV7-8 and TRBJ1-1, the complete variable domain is GAGVSQSPRYKVAKRGQDVALRCDPISGHVSLFWYQQALGQGPEFLTYFQNEAQLDKSGLPSDRFFAERPEGSVSTLKIQRTQQEDSAVYLCASSRAETVNTEAFFGQGTRLTVV.

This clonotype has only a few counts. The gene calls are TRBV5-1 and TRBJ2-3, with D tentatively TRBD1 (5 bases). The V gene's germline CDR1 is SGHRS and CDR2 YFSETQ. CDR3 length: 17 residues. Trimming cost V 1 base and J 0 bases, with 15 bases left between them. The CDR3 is CASSLMAGPSSTDTQYF. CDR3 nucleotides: TGCGCCAGCAGCTTGATGGCAGGGCCCTCCAGCACAGATACGCAGTATTTT. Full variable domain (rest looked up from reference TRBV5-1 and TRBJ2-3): KAGVTQTPRYLIKTRGQQVTLSCSPISGHRSVSWYQQTPGQGLQFLFEYFSETQRNKGNFPGRFSGRQFSNSRSEMNVSTLELGDSALYLCASSLMAGPSSTDTQYFGPGTRLTVL.

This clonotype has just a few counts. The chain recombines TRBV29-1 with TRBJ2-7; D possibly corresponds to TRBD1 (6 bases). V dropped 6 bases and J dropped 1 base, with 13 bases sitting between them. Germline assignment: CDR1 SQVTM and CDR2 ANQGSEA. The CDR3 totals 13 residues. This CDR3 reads CSVLTGESYEQYF. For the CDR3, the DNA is TGCAGCGTACTGACAGGAGAGTCCTACGAGCAGTACTTC.